This T cell receptor beta chain was recorded in a study of a mutant IDH1 vaccine in newly diagnosed glioma. The time point: week 35, safety follow-up. A single vaccine dose contained 300 ug of mutant IDH1 20-mer peptide, and topical imiquimod was used with it. The method was immunoSEQ multiplex PCR; TCRdb's version includes in-frame clones alone and lacks a portion of them. The sample yields 30,000 to 40,000 clones, roughly 77% seen once. CDR3 length: 11 amino acids. The V gene lost 9 bases and the J gene lost 10 bases, with 15 bases spanning the gap. Germline CDR1 reads LNHDA; CDR2 reads SQIVND (reference sequence). As regards this clone: What it recognizes is unknown.

The chain joins TRBV19 to TRBJ1-2; D is perhaps TRBD1 (5 bases). This clonotype was obtained from a middle-aged man with glioma. Some clones in this sample may be carry-over from other donors' samples. The sample was PBMCs, taken from a glioma patient whose treatment included an IDH1 peptide vaccine. The DNA for the CDR3 is TGTGCCAGCCTTCGAGCAGGGTTCTACACCTTC. Translated, it gives CASLRAGFYTF.